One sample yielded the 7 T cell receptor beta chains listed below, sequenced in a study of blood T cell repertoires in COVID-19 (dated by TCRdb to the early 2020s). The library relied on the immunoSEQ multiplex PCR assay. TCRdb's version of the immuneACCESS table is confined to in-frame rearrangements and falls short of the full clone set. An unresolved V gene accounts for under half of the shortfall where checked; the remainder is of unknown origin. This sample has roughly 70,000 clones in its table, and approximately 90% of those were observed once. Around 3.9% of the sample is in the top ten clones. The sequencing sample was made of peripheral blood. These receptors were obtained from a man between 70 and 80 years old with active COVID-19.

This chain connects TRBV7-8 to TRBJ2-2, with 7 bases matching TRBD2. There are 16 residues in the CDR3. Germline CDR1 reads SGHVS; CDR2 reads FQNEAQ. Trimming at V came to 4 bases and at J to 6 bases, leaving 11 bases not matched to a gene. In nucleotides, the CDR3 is TGTGCCAGCAGCTCTAGTTCTGGGGGGAGGGCCGGGGAGCTGTTTTTT. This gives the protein CASSSSSGGRAGELFF. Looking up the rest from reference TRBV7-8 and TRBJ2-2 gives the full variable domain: GAGVSQSPRYKVAKRGQDVALRCDPISGHVSLFWYQQALGQGPEFLTYFQNEAQLDKSGLPSDRFFAERPEGSVSTLKIQRTQQEDSAVYLCASSSSSGGRAGELFFGEGSRLTVL.

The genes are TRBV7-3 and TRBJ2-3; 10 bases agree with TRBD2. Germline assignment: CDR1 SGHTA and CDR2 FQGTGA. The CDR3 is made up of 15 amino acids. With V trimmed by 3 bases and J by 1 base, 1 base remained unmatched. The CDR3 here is CASSLGTSGTDTQYF. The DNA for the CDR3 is TGTGCCAGCAGCTTGGGGACTAGCGGCACAGATACGCAGTATTTT.

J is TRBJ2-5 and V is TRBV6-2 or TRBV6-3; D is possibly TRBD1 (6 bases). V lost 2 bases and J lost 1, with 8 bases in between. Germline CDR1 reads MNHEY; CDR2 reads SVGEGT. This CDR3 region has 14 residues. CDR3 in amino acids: CASSYGGPQETQYF. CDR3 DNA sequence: TGTGCCAGCAGTTACGGGGGCCCCCAAGAGACCCAGTACTTC.

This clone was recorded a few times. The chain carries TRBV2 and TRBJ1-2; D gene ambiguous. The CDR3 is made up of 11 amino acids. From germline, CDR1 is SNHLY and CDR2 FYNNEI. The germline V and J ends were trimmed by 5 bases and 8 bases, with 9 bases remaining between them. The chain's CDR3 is CASSPRAGYTF. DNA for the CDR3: TGTGCCAGCAGTCCCCGCGCGGGCTACACCTTC. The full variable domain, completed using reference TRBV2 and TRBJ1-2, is EPEVTQTPSHQVTQMGQEVILRCVPISNHLYFYWYRQILGQKVEFLVSFYNNEISEKSEIFDDQFSVERPDGSNFTLKIRSTKLEDSAMYFCASSPRAGYTFGSGTRLTVV.

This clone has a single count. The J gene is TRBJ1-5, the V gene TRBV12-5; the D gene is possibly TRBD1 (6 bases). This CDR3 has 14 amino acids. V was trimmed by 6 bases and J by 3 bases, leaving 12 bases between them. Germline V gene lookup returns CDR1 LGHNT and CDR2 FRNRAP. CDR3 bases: TGTGCTAGTGGCTGGGGGCCCATCAATCAGCCCCAGCATTTT. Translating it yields CASGWGPINQPQHF.

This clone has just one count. The CDR3 region is CAISDPGSYGETQYF. The DNA for the CDR3 is TGTGCCATCAGTGACCCTGGGAGCTATGGGGAGACCCAGTACTTC. The rearrangement links TRBV10-3 to TRBJ2-5, with a possible D match to TRBD2 (5 bases). Germline V lookup: CDR1 ENHRY, CDR2 SYGVKD. The CDR3 spans 15 residues. Trimming pared 3 bases from V and 5 bases from J, leaving 16 bases between.

CDR3 protein: CATSSGTSSYNEQFF. The CDR3 DNA reads TGTGCCACATCTAGCGGGACAAGCTCCTACAATGAGCAGTTCTTC. The rearrangement joins TRBV10-3 to TRBJ2-1, with 9 bases aligning to TRBD2. Germline values: CDR1 ENHRY, CDR2 SYGVKD. This CDR3 contains 15 residues. V shed 10 bases, J shed 0 bases, and the junction held 7 bases outside the gene matches.